The rows below give T cell receptor beta chains drawn from one sample of a study of metastatic and nonmetastatic thyroid tumors. TCRdb redid the clone calls on the PCR reads using MiXCR. The sample lists approximately 90,000 clones, roughly 8.6% occurring once. Sequencing used blood. All receptors derive from a female donor with papillary thyroid cancer or a benign thyroid nodule (not recorded which). Some clones in this sample may be carry-over from other donors' samples. CDR3s include the opening cysteine and the closing phenylalanine or tryptophan. D genes are given only for firm matches. Size values are once, few and many counts, or a class for expanded clones, and some rows have none.

CDR3	DNA	D	V	J	size
CSAFPSRGGYNEQFF	TGCAGTGCCTTCCCATCGCGGGGGGGCTACAATGAGCAGTTCTTC	TRBD2	TRBV20-1	TRBJ2-1	many
CASSEGGGLVNEQYF	TGTGCCAGCAGTGAAGGAGGGGGGCTAGTAAACGAGCAGTACTTC	NA	TRBV2	TRBJ2-7	many
CASRFHSGNTIYF	TGTGCCTCCCGGTTTCACTCTGGAAACACCATATATTTT	NA	TRBV6-1	TRBJ1-3	NA
CASTGQGLNTEAFF	TGTGCCAGCACCGGACAGGGGTTGAACACTGAAGCTTTCTTT	TRBD1	TRBV2	TRBJ1-1	many
CASSLAVSLLGGDTQYF	TGTGCCAGCAGCTTAGCTGTGTCCCTATTAGGGGGAGATACGCAGTATTTT	NA	TRBV7-2	TRBJ2-3	many
CASSFRLGQGAFRETQYF	TGTGCCAGCAGCTTTCGGCTCGGACAGGGGGCGTTCCGGGAGACCCAGTACTTC	TRBD1	TRBV7-6	TRBJ2-5	many
CASSLDNSAETQYF	TGTGCCAGCAGCTTAGATAATAGCGCGGAGACCCAGTACTTC	NA	TRBV11-1	TRBJ2-5	many
CSARDRRESYEQYF	TGCAGTGCTAGAGATCGGAGGGAATCTTACGAGCAGTACTTC	NA	TRBV20-1	TRBJ2-7	NA
CASSFSDEAFF	TGTGCCAGCAGCTTCAGTGATGAAGCTTTCTTT	NA	TRBV7-9	TRBJ1-1	many
CASSLEIAGGRETQYF	TGTGCCAGCAGCTTAGAAATAGCGGGGGGTCGGGAGACCCAGTACTTC	TRBD2	TRBV7-2	TRBJ2-5	many
CASSRQDRGGTDTQYF	TGTGCCAGTAGTAGACAGGACAGGGGGGGCACAGATACGCAGTATTTT	TRBD1	TRBV19	TRBJ2-3	many
CASSLGSSGGQETQYF	TGTGCCAGCAGCTTAGGGTCTAGCGGGGGACAAGAGACCCAGTACTTC	TRBD2	TRBV11-3	TRBJ2-5	many
CASSPDRGRGGELFF	TGTGCCAGCAGTCCCGACAGGGGGCGGGGCGGGGAGCTGTTTTTT	TRBD1	TRBV2	TRBJ2-2	many
CASSLSGTDNSPLHF	TGTGCCAGCTCACTGTCCGGTACAGATAATTCACCCCTCCACTTT	NA	TRBV18	TRBJ1-6	many
CASSVDRGGGWEQYF	TGTGCCAGCAGCGTAGACAGGGGGGGAGGGTGGGAGCAGTACTTC	TRBD1	TRBV6-1	TRBJ2-7	NA
CASSVRERNSPLHF	TGTGCCAGCAGCGTAAGGGAGAGGAATTCACCCCTCCACTTT	NA	TRBV9	TRBJ1-6	many
CASSLVEGMTEAFF	TGTGCCAGCAGCTTAGTAGAGGGAATGACTGAAGCTTTCTTT	NA	TRBV11-2	TRBJ1-1	many
CASSQGDGYTF	TGTGCCAGCAGCCAGGGGGATGGCTACACCTTC	NA	TRBV3-1	TRBJ1-2	many
CASSVGYGTGELFF	TGTGCCAGCAGCGTAGGTTACGGGACCGGGGAGCTGTTTTTT	NA	TRBV9	TRBJ2-2	many
CASSQDPGNREQFF	TGCGCCAGCAGCCAAGATCCGGGGAATCGCGAGCAGTTCTTC	NA	TRBV4-1	TRBJ2-1	many
CASSYSAFSGANVLTF	TGTGCCAGCAGTTACTCGGCGTTCTCTGGGGCCAACGTCCTGACTTTC	NA	TRBV6-5	TRBJ2-6	many
CASSQVSTLGPYEQYF	TGCGCCAGCAGCCAAGTTTCGACACTGGGACCCTACGAGCAGTACTTC	NA	TRBV4-1	TRBJ2-7	many
CASSLSGASGKLFF	TGTGCCAGCAGTTTAAGTGGTGCTTCCGGAAAACTGTTTTTT	NA	TRBV14	TRBJ1-4	NA
CASSPSSGRKETQYF	TGTGCCAGCAGCCCCAGTAGCGGGAGAAAAGAGACCCAGTACTTC	TRBD2	TRBV7-2	TRBJ2-5	NA
CAWSVKGAPDTQYF	TGTGCCTGGAGTGTTAAGGGGGCCCCAGATACGCAGTATTTT	TRBD1	TRBV30	TRBJ2-3	NA
CASSRPPDRGTEAFF	TGTGCCAGCAGTCGACCCCCGGACAGGGGCACTGAAGCTTTCTTT	TRBD1	TRBV6-1	TRBJ1-1	many
CASSRATTDTQYF	TGTGCCAGCAGTAGGGCTACTACAGATACGCAGTATTTT	NA	TRBV9	TRBJ2-3	many
CASTRTSNQPQHF	TGTGCCAGCACACGGACTAGCAATCAGCCCCAGCATTTT	NA	TRBV2	TRBJ1-5	many
CASSLRGEAFF	TGTGCCAGCAGTTTAAGGGGTGAAGCTTTCTTT	NA	TRBV12-3/TRBV12-4	TRBJ1-1	many
CASSLPRDRAEQFF	TGTGCCAGCAGTTTACCCCGGGACAGGGCTGAGCAGTTCTTC	TRBD1	TRBV12-3/TRBV12-4	TRBJ2-1	few
CANTHPGFTEAFF	TGTGCCAACACCCACCCAGGGTTCACTGAAGCTTTCTTT	NA	TRBV12-3/TRBV12-4	TRBJ1-1	many
CASSVVGTSGNTIYF	TGTGCCAGCAGCGTAGTCGGCACCTCTGGAAACACCATATATTTT	NA	TRBV9	TRBJ1-3	many
CSARYRDRATDTQYF	TGCAGTGCTAGATACCGGGACAGGGCCACAGATACGCAGTATTTT	TRBD1	TRBV20-1	TRBJ2-3	many
CSATSMGGNTIYF	TGCAGTGCTACCAGTATGGGAGGGAACACCATATATTTT	NA	TRBV20-1	TRBJ1-3	NA
CASSHSAGELFF	TGTGCCAGCAGCCATTCTGCCGGGGAGCTGTTTTTT	NA	TRBV3-1	TRBJ2-2	NA
CSARFNPGENTEAFF	TGCAGTGCTAGATTCAACCCAGGGGAGAACACTGAAGCTTTCTTT	NA	TRBV20-1	TRBJ1-1	NA
CASSRTGVGNEQFF	TGTGCCAGTAGTAGGACAGGGGTGGGCAATGAGCAGTTCTTC	TRBD1	TRBV19	TRBJ2-1	many